The clone carrying this T cell receptor (beta chain) was recorded only once. Its target is not known. This entry belongs to a study of glioma-infiltrating T cells. Study findings and constraints: Only very few CDR3 sequences appeared in both tissue and blood. Non-neoplastic patients had below-expected tissue-blood divergence, while all gliomas exceeded expectation.

TCR alpha and beta CDR3 regions were amplified from RNA using iRepertoire nested multiplex PCR. One-step reverse transcription and amplification started from about 100-400 ng of tissue mRNA or PBMC total RNA. One entry per CDR3 protein, called by TCRdb with MiXCR from the multiplex PCR reads. The sample carries around 130,000 distinct CDR3 sequences, around 23% recorded once. The ends lost 6 bases at V and 6 bases at J; junction bases unmatched: 10. The V gene's germline CDR1 is SGHDN and CDR2 FVKESK. There are 15 residues in the CDR3. This rearrangement joins TRBV14 to TRBJ2-1; TRBD1 matches at 8 bases. This TCR was recovered from a human donor with low-grade glioma or glioblastoma, undergoing nonglioma brain surgery, or in good health (not recorded which). The sequenced sample consisted of glioma tissue, nonneoplastic brain tissue, or PBMCs (not recorded which). The CDR3: CASSDLADRGNEQFF. DNA of the CDR3: TGTGCCAGCAGTGACCTCGCTGACAGGGGCAATGAGCAGTTCTTC.